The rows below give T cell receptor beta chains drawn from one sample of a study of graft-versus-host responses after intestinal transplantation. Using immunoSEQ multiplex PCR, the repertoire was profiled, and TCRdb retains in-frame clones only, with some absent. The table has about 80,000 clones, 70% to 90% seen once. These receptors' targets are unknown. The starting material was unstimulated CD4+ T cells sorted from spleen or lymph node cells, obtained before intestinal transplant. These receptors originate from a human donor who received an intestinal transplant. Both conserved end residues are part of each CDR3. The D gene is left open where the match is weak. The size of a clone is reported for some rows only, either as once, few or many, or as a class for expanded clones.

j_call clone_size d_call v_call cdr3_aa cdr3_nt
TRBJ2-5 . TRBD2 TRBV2 CASLSGLRETQYF TGTGCCAGCCTCTCGGGACTAAGAGAGACCCAGTACTTC
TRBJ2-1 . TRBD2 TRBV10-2 CASSPSGRVTEQFF TGCGCCAGCAGTCCTAGCGGGCGGGTGACCGAGCAGTTCTTC
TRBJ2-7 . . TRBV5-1 CASSPGLGRYEQYF TGCGCCAGCAGCCCCGGGTTGGGGCGCTACGAGCAGTACTTC
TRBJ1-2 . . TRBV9 CASSPNIRAYGYTF TGTGCCAGCAGCCCAAACATCAGGGCCTATGGCTACACCTTC
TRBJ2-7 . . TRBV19 CASSIGSGRFDEQYF TGTGCCAGTAGTATTGGGAGTGGACGGTTCGACGAGCAGTACTTC
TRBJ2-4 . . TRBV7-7 CASSLGQGQGKNIQYF TGTGCTAGCAGCTTGGGGCAGGGGCAGGGAAAAAACATTCAGTACTTC
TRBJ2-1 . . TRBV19 CASSISRAWGDEQFF TGTGCCAGTAGTATATCCCGGGCTTGGGGAGATGAGCAGTTCTTC
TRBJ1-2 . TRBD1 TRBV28 CASSIGQAVYGYTF TGTGCCAGCAGTATCGGACAGGCCGTTTATGGCTACACCTTC
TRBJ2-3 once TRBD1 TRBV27 CASSLSGQVQMEQYF TGTGCCAGCAGTTTATCGGGACAGGTCCAGATGGAGCAGTATTTT
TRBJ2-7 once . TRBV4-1 CASSQENGKVHEQYF TGCGCCAGCAGCCAAGAGAACGGGAAAGTCCACGAGCAGTACTTC
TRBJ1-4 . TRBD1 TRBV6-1 CASSAVTGNEKLFF TGTGCCAGCAGTGCGGTGACAGGGAATGAAAAACTGTTTTTT
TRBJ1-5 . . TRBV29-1 CSVGGEGNQPQHF TGCAGCGTTGGGGGGGAGGGCAATCAGCCCCAGCATTTT
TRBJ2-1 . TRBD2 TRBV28 CASNPLAGGLDEQFF TGTGCCAGCAATCCCCTAGCGGGAGGGTTAGATGAGCAGTTCTTC
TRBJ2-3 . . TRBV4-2 CASSPHTGVEQYF TGTGCCAGCAGCCCACACACAGGCGTCGAGCAGTATTTT
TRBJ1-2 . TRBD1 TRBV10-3 CAISEKGGQGGYGYTF TGTGCCATCAGTGAGAAGGGGGGCCAGGGGGGCTATGGCTACACCTTC
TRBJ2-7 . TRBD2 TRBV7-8 CASSLGTSGRNYEQYF TGTGCCAGCAGCTTAGGGACTAGCGGGAGAAACTACGAGCAGTACTTC
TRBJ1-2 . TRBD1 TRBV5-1 CASSPLQTGQALYGYTF TGCGCCAGCAGCCCTCTCCAAACTGGACAGGCCCTCTATGGCTACACCTTC
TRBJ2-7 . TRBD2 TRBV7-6 CASSLAGGKPYEQYF TGTGCCAGCAGCTTAGCGGGGGGGAAACCCTACGAGCAGTACTTC
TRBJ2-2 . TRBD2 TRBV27 CASSFVAGAGELFF TGTGCCAGCAGTTTTGTAGCGGGAGCCGGGGAGCTGTTTTTT
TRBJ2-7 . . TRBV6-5 CASSGLEGYYEQYF TGTGCCAGCAGTGGACTGGAGGGGTACTACGAGCAGTACTTC
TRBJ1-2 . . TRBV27 CASWAPLAGERGYTF TGTGCCAGCTGGGCTCCGTTGGCAGGGGAGCGAGGCTACACCTTC
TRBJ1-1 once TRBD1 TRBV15 CATSREGGVGTEAFF TGTGCCACCAGCAGAGAAGGGGGCGTAGGCACTGAAGCTTTCTTT
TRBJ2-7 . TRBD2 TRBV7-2 CASSPIAGGPYEQYF TGTGCCAGCAGCCCTATAGCGGGGGGCCCCTACGAGCAGTACTTC
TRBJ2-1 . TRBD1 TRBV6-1 CASSRTGWNEQFF TGTGCCAGCAGCCGGACAGGGTGGAATGAGCAGTTCTTC
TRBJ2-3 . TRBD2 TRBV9 CASSPQGLAGGFTDTQYF TGTGCCAGCAGCCCTCAGGGGCTAGCGGGAGGCTTCACAGATACGCAGTATTTT
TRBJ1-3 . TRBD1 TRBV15 CATSRDHGTARGNTIYF TGTGCCACCAGCAGAGATCATGGGACAGCCCGTGGAAACACCATATATTTT
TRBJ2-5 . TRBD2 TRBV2 CASNREAETQYF TGTGCCAGCAATCGGGAGGCGGAGACCCAGTACTTC
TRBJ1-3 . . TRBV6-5 CASSSGQSGNTIYF TGTGCCAGCAGTTCCGGACAGTCTGGAAACACCATATATTTT
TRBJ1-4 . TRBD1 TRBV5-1 CASSQSQGSLGKLFF TGCGCCAGCAGCCAATCACAGGGGAGCCTCGGAAAACTGTTTTTT
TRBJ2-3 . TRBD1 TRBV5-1 CASSLGGQRTDTQYF TGCGCCAGCAGCTTGGGGGGACAGCGCACAGATACGCAGTATTTT
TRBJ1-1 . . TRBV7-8 CASSLFGGRNTEAFF TGTGCCAGCAGCTTATTTGGCGGCAGGAACACTGAAGCTTTCTTT
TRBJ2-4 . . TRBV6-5 CASSPLRVAKNIQYF TGTGCCAGCAGTCCCCTCAGGGTAGCCAAAAACATTCAGTACTTC
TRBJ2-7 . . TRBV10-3 CAISAQGYYEQYF TGTGCCATCAGTGCCCAGGGGTACTACGAGCAGTACTTC
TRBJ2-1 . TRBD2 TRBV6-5 CASRNPSGGNEQFF TGTGCCAGCAGAAATCCTAGCGGGGGCAATGAGCAGTTCTTC
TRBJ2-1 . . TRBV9 CASSVGVASNSYNEQFF TGTGCCAGCAGCGTAGGGGTAGCGAGCAACTCCTACAATGAGCAGTTCTTC
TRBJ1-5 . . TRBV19 CASSIGGRSDVSNQPQHF TGTGCCAGTAGTATAGGGGGGAGGTCCGACGTTAGCAATCAGCCCCAGCATTTT
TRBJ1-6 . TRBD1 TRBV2 CASRDLASGGREWSPLHF TGTGCCAGCAGAGACCTCGCTTCAGGGGGCAGAGAGTGGTCACCCCTCCACTTT
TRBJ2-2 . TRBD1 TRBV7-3 CASSQGTGAPSGTGELFF TGTGCCAGCAGCCAAGGGACAGGGGCGCCCTCGGGCACCGGGGAGCTGTTTTTT
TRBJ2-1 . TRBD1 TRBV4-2 CASSQESGTGLGNEQFF TGTGCCAGCAGCCAAGAATCCGGGACAGGGCTAGGCAATGAGCAGTTCTTC
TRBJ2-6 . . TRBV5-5 CASSLMTGRANVLTF TGTGCCAGCAGCTTGATGACAGGTCGGGCCAACGTCCTGACTTTC
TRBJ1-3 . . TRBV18 CASSPVGGPISGNTIYF TGTGCCAGCTCACCGGTTGGGGGCCCCATCTCTGGAAACACCATATATTTT
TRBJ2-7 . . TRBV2 CASSERAGPSEQYF TGTGCCAGCAGTGAACGGGCAGGGCCGAGCGAGCAGTACTTC